This T cell receptor (beta chain) originates from a study of OX40 agonist ivuxolimab in advanced cancers. At the level of the study: Intravenous ivuxolimab was administered to patients every 2 weeks at 0.01 to 10 mg/kg.

Notes on this clone: Its antigen is undetermined.

The assay was immunoSEQ multiplex PCR, and TCRdb's table has in-frame clones only and misses some. The table shows some 64,000 clones, with about 80% occurring only once. Trimming shortened V by 7 bases and J by 1 base, and 10 bases separated the two germline ends. This CDR3 has 14 amino acids. CDR1 and CDR2 from the germline V gene are LNHDA and SQIVND (reference sequence). Points from the study as a whole: Some patients without response likewise showed low normalized clonal expansion. In the expanded peripheral T cells, antigen specificity was never determined.

The sequence came from an adult with an advanced solid tumor such as melanoma, head and neck, liver or kidney cancer. The sample was CD4+ or CD8+ T cells sorted from blood, taken in a trial of the OX40 agonist ivuxolimab. The chain is built from TRBV19 and TRBJ2-2, with D perhaps TRBD1 (5 bases). CDR3 in amino acids: CASIKGRNTGELFF. In DNA form, the CDR3 reads TGTGCCAGTATTAAGGGGCGGAACACCGGGGAGCTGTTTTTT.